These T cell receptor beta chains were read from a single sample in a study of blood T cells in healthy people across ages. MiXCR, run by TCRdb on the 5' RACE reads, gives a single entry per CDR3 protein. This repertoire shows some 1,500,000 distinct CDR3 sequences, about 42% found once; its top ten account for just over 4%. The sequenced sample was blood. The receptors originated from a woman aged 18-30 years in good health. CDR3s include the opening cysteine and the closing phenylalanine or tryptophan. The D gene is left open where the match is weak. Some rows have no size entry. The others give once, few or many, or a class for an expanded clone.

TRBJ1-2 TRBV7-9 . TRBD1 CASSARQGGDGYTF TGTGCCAGCAGCGCACGACAGGGGGGCGATGGCTACACCTTC
TRBJ2-3 TRBV20-1 few . CTEGGDTQYF TGCACCGAGGGAGGAGATACGCAGTATTTT
TRBJ1-6 TRBV3-1 . . CASSPSGLFTLNSPLHF TGTGCCAGCAGCCCCTCGGGACTTTTCACCCTCAATTCACCCCTCCACTTT
TRBJ2-5 TRBV29-1 . . CSTPRDTGKETQYF TGCAGCACCCCTAGGGACACTGGAAAAGAGACCCAGTACTTC
TRBJ2-1 TRBV6-1 . . CASRPESWGYDSYNEQFF TGTGCCAGCAGGCCGGAAAGTTGGGGGTACGACTCCTACAATGAGCAGTTCTTC
TRBJ2-4 TRBV4-3 . . CASSQGFLAVYSGGKNIQYF TGCGCCAGCAGCCAAGGTTTTTTAGCGGTTTACTCTGGGGGGAAAAACATTCAGTACTTC
TRBJ2-7 TRBV6-5 few . CASSYSGQSSYEQYF TGTGCCAGCAGTTACTCCGGACAGTCCTCCTACGAGCAGTACTTC
TRBJ1-6 TRBV14 . TRBD1 CASSEQGANSPLHF TGTGCCAGCAGCGAGCAGGGGGCCAATTCACCCCTCCACTTT
TRBJ1-2 TRBV2 . TRBD1 CASSQQGPSTGYTF TGTGCCAGCAGTCAACAGGGGCCGAGTACGGGCTACACCTTC
TRBJ2-1 TRBV4-3 . TRBD1 CASSQDRATYNEQFF TGCGCCAGCAGCCAGGACAGGGCTACCTACAATGAGCAGTTCTTC
TRBJ2-3 TRBV30 . . CAWRPEGDTQYF TGTGCCTGGAGGCCCGAGGGAGATACGCAGTATTTT
TRBJ1-1 TRBV5-1 . . CASSRLGGHTSDTEVFF TGCGCCAGCAGCCGTCTGGGGGGTCATACTTCCGACACTGAAGTTTTCTTT
TRBJ2-4 TRBV27 . TRBD1 CASSGQGDAMQYF TGTGCCAGCAGCGGACAGGGTGACGCCATGCAGTACTTC
TRBJ1-2 TRBV27 . . CASIFGLNYGYTF TGTGCCAGCATTTTTGGGCTCAACTATGGCTACACCTTC
TRBJ1-1 TRBV18 . . CASSPTGKTEAFF TGTGCCAGCTCACCGACAGGAAAGACTGAAGCTTTCTTT
TRBJ1-5 TRBV20-1 . TRBD1 CSARAPTGYNQPQHF TGCAGTGCTAGAGCCCCGACAGGGTACAATCAGCCCCAGCATTTT
TRBJ1-5 TRBV6-2/TRBV6-3 . . CASGRESERNQPQHF TGTGCCAGCGGCCGGGAGTCAGAGCGCAATCAGCCCCAGCATTTT
TRBJ2-7 TRBV7-2 . . CASSLAYSTYNEQYF TGTGCCAGCAGCTTAGCGTATTCCACTTACAATGAGCAGTACTTC
TRBJ2-1 TRBV12-3/TRBV12-4 few . CASRPTGVVSGVSYNEQFF TGTGCCAGCAGACCGACAGGGGTCGTTAGCGGGGTCTCCTACAATGAGCAGTTCTTC
TRBJ2-7 TRBV2 few . CASRPPGGSYEQYF TGTGCCAGCAGGCCCCCTGGAGGATCCTACGAGCAGTACTTC
TRBJ2-1 TRBV29-1 many TRBD2 CSVAFRLAEDEQFF TGCAGCGTTGCCTTCCGACTAGCAGAGGATGAGCAGTTCTTC
TRBJ2-1 TRBV29-1 . . CSVGAGASWNEQFF TGCAGCGTTGGAGCAGGGGCCTCGTGGAATGAGCAGTTCTTC
TRBJ2-3 TRBV5-4 few . CASSLVVAGATDTQYF TGTGCCAGCAGCTTGGTCGTGGCGGGGGCCACAGATACGCAGTATTTT
TRBJ1-2 TRBV4-3 . . CASSQVLGRGDGYTF TGCGCCAGCAGCCAAGTTTTGGGACGCGGGGATGGCTACACCTTC
TRBJ1-2 TRBV4-1 few . CASSQGPDNTLRVTNYGYTF TGCGCCAGCAGCCAAGGACCAGACAACACATTAAGGGTAACTAACTATGGCTACACCTTC
TRBJ2-7 TRBV9 . TRBD2 CASSVGLASHSYEQYF TGTGCCAGCAGCGTAGGACTAGCATCACACTCCTACGAGCAGTACTTC
TRBJ1-4 TRBV4-3 few . CASSQSTAGNNEKLFF TGCGCCAGCAGCCAAAGCACTGCGGGAAATAATGAAAAACTGTTTTTT
TRBJ2-1 TRBV27 . TRBD2 CASSFWTSSHEQFF TGTGCCAGCAGTTTCTGGACTAGCTCCCATGAGCAGTTCTTC
TRBJ2-7 TRBV2 many TRBD2 CASSPRDYSYEQYF TGTGCCAGCAGTCCCCGGGACTACTCCTACGAGCAGTACTTC
TRBJ2-2 TRBV7-2 . . CASSLTVSTGELFF TGTGCCAGCAGCTTAACAGTGTCCACCGGGGAGCTGTTTTTT
TRBJ2-3 TRBV10-3 . . CAIRAGRTDTQYF TGTGCCATCAGAGCAGGAAGAACAGATACGCAGTATTTT
TRBJ2-1 TRBV11-1 . TRBD2 CASSLRPSGSGEQFF TGTGCCAGCAGCTTACGTCCTAGCGGGAGTGGTGAGCAGTTCTTC
TRBJ2-7 TRBV7-8 . . CASGGSGDVYEQYF TGTGCCAGCGGCGGATCAGGGGACGTCTACGAGCAGTACTTC
TRBJ1-1 TRBV28 . . CASNPRARDTEAFF TGTGCCAGCAACCCCAGGGCCAGGGACACTGAAGCTTTCTTT
TRBJ2-7 TRBV20-1 . TRBD2 CSARPAGKEAQYF TGCAGTGCTAGACCAGCGGGAAAAGAGGCCCAGTACTTC
TRBJ1-2 TRBV4-2 few TRBD1 CASSQADSGTGNYGYTF TGTGCCAGCAGCCAAGCTGATTCCGGGACAGGGAACTATGGCTACACCTTC
TRBJ1-1 TRBV12-3/TRBV12-4 . . CASSRLGSLNTEAFF TGTGCCAGCAGTCGGCTGGGGTCCCTGAACACTGAAGCTTTCTTT
TRBJ2-7 TRBV4-2 . TRBD2 CASSHSGGTSSYEQYF TGTGCCAGCAGCCACTCTGGGGGGACTAGCTCCTACGAGCAGTACTTC
TRBJ2-7 TRBV7-9 many . CASSQTSSYEQYF TGTGCCAGCAGCCAGACTAGCTCCTACGAGCAGTACTTC
TRBJ2-1 TRBV4-1 . TRBD2 CASSQMRLAGAPSYNEQFF TGCGCCAGCAGCCAAATGAGACTAGCGGGAGCACCCTCCTACAATGAGCAGTTCTTC
TRBJ2-7 TRBV27 . TRBD1 CASSLTGQGAYNEQYF TGTGCCAGCAGTTTAACCGGACAGGGGGCCTACAATGAGCAGTACTTC
TRBJ2-1 TRBV10-3 few TRBD2 CAISEVLAGVNEQFF TGTGCCATCAGTGAGGTCCTAGCGGGAGTGAATGAGCAGTTCTTC
TRBJ2-1 TRBV6-4 few TRBD2 CASSPKGLAGANGYNEQFF TGTGCCAGCAGTCCCAAGGGACTAGCGGGAGCCAATGGTTACAATGAGCAGTTCTTC
TRBJ2-7 TRBV6-6 once . CASSYSGRSYNEQYF TGTGCCAGCAGTTACTCTGGCAGATCCTACAATGAGCAGTACTTC